Sequencing of this T cell receptor beta chain was carried out in a study of Ad26.COV2.S vaccination and SARS-CoV-2 variants. Study information: Enrollment placed the donor in the COV1001 Ad26.COV2.S trial arm. Intramuscular Ad26.COV2.S doses were given once or twice, 56 days apart. Broader study findings: Spike-specific TCR breadth was greater in vaccine than placebo recipients.

J gave up 3 bases and V 5 bases, and 5 bases lay outside the gene matches. The CDR3 runs to 15 residues. Per the germline V gene, CDR1 is SGHRS and CDR2 is YFSETQ. As concerns this clone: Its antigen is not identified.

Data came from immunoSEQ multiplex PCR; TCRdb stores just in-frame clones and leaves some out. The table has about 400,000 clones, around 82% seen once. Treatment reported: 15 to 20 received Ad26.COV2.S at low or high dose, single or two shots; 5 received placebo; per-sample allocation not given. Day 63 after the first injection of vaccine or placebo was the sampling time. This sequence was found in a person aged 18 to 65 who received the Ad26.COV2.S COVID-19 vaccine or a placebo. The sample in question was peripheral blood, obtained in a trial of Ad26.COV2.S vaccine versus placebo. The chain couples TRBV5-1 to TRBJ2-2; 9 nucleotides match TRBD1. This CDR3 reads CASSSDRGDTGELFF. Here the CDR3 DNA reads TGCGCCAGCAGTTCCGACAGGGGGGACACCGGGGAGCTGTTTTTT.